A single T cell receptor beta chain is shown here with its context. V was clipped by 6 bases and J by 2 bases, with 7 bases between them. Germline loops: CDR1 SGHVS, CDR2 FQNEAQ. The length of the CDR3 is 12 residues. Libraries were prepared by immunoSEQ multiplex PCR; TCRdb keeps only in-frame clonotypes and omits some of them. The sample includes tens of thousands of clones, more than 85% of them seen just once. The data originate from a study of blood T cell repertoires in COVID-19. On the study more broadly: In each case, the material was cDNA or gDNA derived from T cells, B-cell-depleted T cells, or PBMCs.

This sequence originates from a man in his 60s with acute or convalescent COVID-19. Sequenced input: peripheral blood. The chain carries TRBV7-8 and TRBJ2-5, with D possibly being TRBD2 (5 bases). The CDR3: CASRLEQETQYF. CDR3 DNA sequence: TGTGCCAGCAGACTAGAACAAGAGACCCAGTACTTC.